These 26 T cell receptor beta chains came from one sample sequenced in a study of T cell changes during pregnancy in multiple sclerosis. Generated by immunoSEQ multiplex PCR, the TCRdb table keeps only in-frame clones and is missing some. The data contain about 28,000 clones, roughly 91% of them singletons. This sample comprised CD4+ T cells from peripheral blood mononuclear cells, obtained in the first trimester of pregnancy. The origin of the receptors is a female donor in good health, enrolled as a control in a pregnancy study.

V gene TRBV5-6 combines with J gene TRBJ1-1; no firm D call. Germline V gene sequence: CDR1 SGHDT, CDR2 YYEEEE. Trimming left V 0 bases short and J 0 bases short, with 6 bases between. CDR3 length: 14 amino acids. CDR3 in DNA: TGTGCCAGCAGCTTGGTACAGTTGAACACTGAAGCTTTCTTT. It specifies CASSLVQLNTEAFF.

The J gene is TRBJ2-7, the V gene TRBV6-1, with 7 bases lining up with TRBD1. V gave up 5 bases and J gave up 6 bases; unmatched junction bases: 10. CDR1 and CDR2 from the germline V gene are MNHNS and SASEGT. The CDR3 length is 14 residues. CDR3 DNA: TGTGCCAGCAGTCTAACAGGGGATTGGGTCGAGCAGTACTTC. Translated: CASSLTGDWVEQYF.

The V and J genes are TRBV7-6 and TRBJ2-3, with TRBD2 matching 8 bases. Unmatched junction bases numbered 12, after V lost 5 bases and J lost 2 bases. Germline assignment: CDR1 SGHVS and CDR2 FNYEAQ. The CDR3 totals 17 residues. The CDR3 protein is CASSPGSSSGITDTQYF. CDR3 bases: TGTGCCAGCAGCCCCGGCAGTAGTAGCGGGATCACAGATACGCAGTATTTT.

The rearrangement uses TRBV5-1 and TRBJ2-2; TRBD2 might be the D (6 bases). Trimming left V 0 bases short and J 5 bases short, with 11 bases between. In germline, CDR1 is SGHRS, CDR2 YFSETQ. The CDR3 runs to 15 residues. CDR3 sequence: CASSLGAGTTGELFF. As DNA, the CDR3 is TGCGCCAGCAGCTTGGGGGCAGGGACTACCGGGGAGCTGTTTTTT.

The V call is TRBV6-1, the J call TRBJ2-6; TRBD2 agrees at 7 bases. Germline V gene data show CDR1 as MNHNS and CDR2 as SASEGT. The CDR3 runs 17 residues. V shed 2 bases, J shed 1 base, and the junction held 5 bases outside the gene matches. CDR3 DNA: TGTGCCAGCAGTGAAAGACCGGGAGGTTCTGGGGCCAACGTCCTGACTTTC. This encodes CASSERPGGSGANVLTF.

Here the CDR3 DNA reads TGCGCCAGCAGCCTAGGACAGGGCGCCTACGAGCAGTACTTC. Translation gives CASSLGQGAYEQYF. The chain couples TRBV5-1 to TRBJ2-7, with TRBD1 matching over 8 bases. There are 14 residues in the CDR3. Per germline, CDR1 SGHRS and CDR2 YFSETQ. The trim removed 4 bases at V and 2 bases at J, leaving 5 bases unmatched.

The rearrangement joins TRBV19 to TRBJ1-2; 7 bases are a match to TRBD1. Per germline, CDR1 LNHDA and CDR2 SQIVND (reference sequence). CDR3 size: 15 residues. The trim removed 5 bases at V and 7 bases at J, leaving 13 bases unmatched. The CDR3 sequence is CASSPAHRQGAGYTF. CDR3 coding DNA: TGTGCCAGTAGTCCCGCCCATAGACAGGGTGCTGGCTACACCTTC.

The rearrangement links TRBV4-2 to TRBJ2-7; D might be TRBD1 (5 bases). There are 15 residues in the CDR3. The V and J ends lost 0 bases and 2 bases respectively, with 11 bases between them. Germline CDR1 LGHNA, CDR2 YNFKEQ. The CDR3, as DNA: TGTGCCAGCAGCCAAGATGGGGCAGGGACCTACGAGCAGTACTTC. Translation gives CASSQDGAGTYEQYF.

The rearrangement links TRBV6-1 to TRBJ1-2; D might be TRBD1 (5 bases). Germline CDR1 and CDR2: MNHNS and SASEGT. This CDR3 is built from 13 residues. V was shortened by 5 bases and J by 5 bases, with 12 bases between the two germline ends. The CDR3 DNA is TGTGCCAGCAGTTCCCGGGACTGGTATGGCTACACCTTC. It encodes CASSSRDWYGYTF.

The chain uses TRBV5-1 and TRBJ1-4; D is perhaps TRBD1 (6 bases). The germline V gene encodes CDR1 SGHRS and CDR2 YFSETQ. Trimming cost V 6 bases and J 10 bases, with 13 bases left between them. The CDR3 has 12 amino acids. CDR3 loop: CASKTGRGKLFF. CDR3 DNA: TGCGCCAGCAAAACAGGCAGGGGAAAACTGTTTTTT.

This chain joins TRBV6-5 and TRBJ2-3; D ambiguous. The CDR3 runs to 14 residues. V lost 7 bases, J lost 2 bases, and 13 bases lay in between. Looked up from germline, CDR1 is MNHEY and CDR2 is SVGAGI. The CDR3 loop is CASNKNRYTDTQYF. As DNA, the CDR3 is TGTGCCAGCAATAAGAACAGATACACAGATACGCAGTATTTT.

Concerning this clone: One end of the junction is discordant with germline, which a read error may explain. The V and J genes are TRBV4-3 and TRBJ1-6; D is possibly TRBD1 (5 bases). CDR1 is LGHNA, CDR2 YSLEER, per germline. The CDR3 is 17 amino acids. The DNA of the CDR3 is TGCGCCAGCAGTCAAGAGGTAATGGGGCCTAATAATTCACCCCTCCACTTT. As protein: CASSQEVMGPNNSPLHF.

Here the CDR3 reads CASSSWGSGTDTQYF. The CDR3 nucleotides read TGTGCCAGCAGCTCGTGGGGTAGCGGAACAGATACGCAGTATTTT. This sequence joins TRBV5-6 and TRBJ2-3; D may be TRBD2 (6 bases). Per the germline V gene, CDR1 is SGHDT and CDR2 is YYEEEE. Trimming shortened V by 3 bases and J by 3 bases, and 14 bases separated the two germline ends. The CDR3 spans 15 residues.

This clone appeared once. The V call is TRBV29-1, the J call TRBJ2-3; D is undetermined. The CDR3 sequence is 14 residues long. V gave up 2 bases and J gave up 0 bases, with 9 bases separating them. From germline, CDR1 is SQVTM and CDR2 ANQGSEA. CDR3 in DNA: TGCAGCGTTGAATTCGCCGAGAGCACAGATACGCAGTATTTT. Protein product: CSVEFAESTDTQYF.

V and J are TRBV7-2 and TRBJ2-5; D is uncertain. CDR1 is SGHTA, CDR2 FQGNSA, per germline. The CDR3 spans 13 residues. The ends were cut back, 8 bases at V and 5 bases at J, with 15 bases in the middle. This chain's CDR3 is CASGKMGTETQYF. CDR3 bases: TGTGCCAGCGGCAAGATGGGCACGGAGACCCAGTACTTC.

The rearrangement links TRBV6-6 to TRBJ1-4, with 8 bases matching TRBD1. J was trimmed by 0 bases and V by 5 bases; bases with no gene match: 2. The CDR3 sequence is 15 residues long. CDR1 MNHNY and CDR2 SVGAGI come from the germline V gene (reference sequence). CDR3 residues: CASSPQGATNEKLFF. The CDR3 bases are TGTGCCAGCAGTCCACAGGGGGCAACTAATGAAAAACTGTTTTTT.

The chain employs TRBV5-1 and TRBJ2-1, with TRBD2 matching over 9 bases. Germline CDR1 reads SGHRS; CDR2 reads YFSETQ. The CDR3 totals 15 residues. The ends lost 4 bases at V and 5 bases at J; junction bases unmatched: 7. CDR3 DNA sequence: TGCGCCAGCAGCATGCGCGGGGGGGCGGACAATGAGCAGTTCTTC. This gives the protein CASSMRGGADNEQFF.

This clone was picked up one time. This chain uses TRBV5-6 with TRBJ1-1, with D perhaps TRBD1 (5 bases). The germline CDR1 and CDR2 sequences are SGHDT and YYEEEE. The length of the CDR3 is 14 residues. Between the trimmed V and J ends, which lost 1 base and 7 bases, there was a span of 14 bases. The CDR3: CASSLLGSGLEAFF. The CDR3 nucleotides are TGTGCCAGCAGCTTGTTGGGCTCAGGGCTTGAAGCTTTCTTT. The variable domain in full, completed from reference TRBV5-6 and TRBJ1-1, reads DAGVTQSPTHLIKTRGQQVTLRCSPKSGHDTVSWYQQALGQGPQFIFQYYEEEERQRGNFPDRFSGHQFPNYSSELNVNALLLGDSALYLCASSLLGSGLEAFFGQGTRLTVV.

The chain links TRBV7-2 to TRBJ2-1; 7 positions match TRBD1. CDR3 size: 14 residues. The trim removed 2 bases at V and 7 bases at J, leaving 5 bases unmatched. From germline, CDR1 is SGHTA and CDR2 FQGNSA. The CDR3 here is CASSLRGPPNEQFF. Written as DNA, the CDR3 is TGTGCCAGCAGCTTAAGGGGGCCCCCGAATGAGCAGTTCTTC.

The chain has TRBV7-2 and TRBJ2-4, with TRBD2 identical over 9 bases. The germline V gene encodes CDR1 SGHTA and CDR2 FQGNSA. Trimming cost V 2 bases and J 8 bases; bases outside gene matches: 7. This CDR3 has 15 residues. CDR3 nucleotides: TGTGCCAGCAGCTTAAGTCAGGGCGGGGGGGACATTCAGTACTTC. Its protein product is CASSLSQGGGDIQYF.

The chain links TRBV5-4 to TRBJ2-7; weak D call: TRBD2 (6 bases). This CDR3 spans 15 amino acids. The V and J ends lost 6 bases and 1 base respectively, with 17 bases between them. Germline V gene data show CDR1 as SGHNT and CDR2 as YYREEE (reference sequence). CDR3 residues: CASTTRLGPSYEQYF. The CDR3 nucleotides read TGTGCCAGCACCACCCGACTAGGTCCTTCCTACGAGCAGTACTTC.

This clone is a singleton in its sample. V gene TRBV16 combines with J gene TRBJ2-5, with 8 bases matching TRBD2. Unmatched junction bases numbered 4, after V lost 1 base and J lost 3 bases. The germline V gene has CDR1 KGHSY and CDR2 FQNENV. The CDR3 extends over 15 amino acids. The CDR3 loop is CASSQYAGGKETQYF. The CDR3 DNA sequence: TGTGCCAGCAGCCAATACGCGGGAGGAAAAGAGACCCAGTACTTC.

The chain has TRBV5-1 and TRBJ2-1; perhaps TRBD2 as D (5 bases). The CDR3 runs 12 residues. Germline V gives CDR1 SGHRS, CDR2 YFSETQ. Trimming cost V 4 bases and J 10 bases, with 12 bases left between them. The CDR3 here is CASSTTNTEQFF. The CDR3 bases are TGCGCCAGCAGCACGACTAACACGGAGCAGTTCTTC. Full variable domain (remainder filled in from reference TRBV5-1 and TRBJ2-1): KAGVTQTPRYLIKTRGQQVTLSCSPISGHRSVSWYQQTPGQGLQFLFEYFSETQRNKGNFPGRFSGRQFSNSRSEMNVSTLELGDSALYLCASSTTNTEQFFGPGTRLTVL.

V and J are TRBV7-9 and TRBJ2-2, with TRBD2 matching 10 bases. Germline V gives CDR1 SEHNR, CDR2 FQNEAQ (reference sequence). This CDR3 spans 16 amino acids. V lost 3 bases to trimming and J lost 4 bases; unmatched junction nucleotides: 5. The CDR3 nucleotides are TGTGCCAGCAGCTTTTTCCTAGCGGGGGTCACCGGGGAGCTGTTTTTT. It is translated as CASSFFLAGVTGELFF.

The chain is built from TRBV25-1 and TRBJ2-7, with D uncertain. The germline CDR1 and CDR2 sequences are MGHDK and SYGVNS. With 8 bases removed from V and 0 bases from J, the gap between germline ends came to 11 bases. The CDR3 is 13 residues long. The CDR3 here is CASRYPGSYEQYF. The CDR3 coding sequence is TGTGCCAGCCGGTACCCGGGCTCCTACGAGCAGTACTTC.

V is TRBV5-4 and J is TRBJ2-2, with D unclear. The CDR3 has 15 residues. Germline CDR1 reads SGHNT; CDR2 reads YYREEE (reference sequence). Between the trimmed V and J ends, which lost 4 bases and 7 bases, there was a span of 17 bases. The CDR3 loop reads CASSKVDSPGGELFF. CDR3 coding DNA: TGTGCCAGCAGCAAAGTCGACTCCCCGGGCGGGGAGCTGTTTTTT.